The rows below give T cell receptor beta chains drawn from one sample of a study of T cell changes during pregnancy in multiple sclerosis. The repertoire was sequenced with immunoSEQ multiplex PCR; TCRdb's copy has only in-frame clones and lacks some. The data show 35,000 to 45,000 clones, over 85% seen once. The sample was peripheral blood, taken in the third trimester of pregnancy. The receptor set was obtained from a female donor in good health, enrolled as a control in a pregnancy study. Each CDR3 is given with its conserved first and last residue. The order of the fields is J gene, D gene, clone size, V gene, CDR3 DNA, CDR3 protein. D genes are given only for firm matches. Not all rows give a size; the values are once, few, many and, for expanded clones, a class.

j_gene: TRBJ2-1
d_gene: .
abundance: .
v_gene: TRBV9
CDR3nt: TGTGCCAGCGGGTTCAGGAATGAGCAGTTCTTC
CDR3aa: CASGFRNEQFF

j_gene: TRBJ2-3
d_gene: .
abundance: .
v_gene: TRBV5-6
CDR3nt: TGTGCCAGCAGCTTGGTGATTAGCGCCCTACGCACAGATACGCAGTATTTT
CDR3aa: CASSLVISALRTDTQYF

j_gene: TRBJ2-7
d_gene: TRBD2
abundance: .
v_gene: TRBV5-1
CDR3nt: TGCGCCAGCAGCATGGAAAGCGGGAGGGGCAGCGAGCAGTACTTC
CDR3aa: CASSMESGRGSEQYF

j_gene: TRBJ1-4
d_gene: TRBD1
abundance: once
v_gene: TRBV4-3
CDR3nt: TGCGCCAGCAGCGATCGAAGTAGGGGGCAGGAAAAACTGTTTTTT
CDR3aa: CASSDRSRGQEKLFF

j_gene: TRBJ1-1
d_gene: .
abundance: once
v_gene: TRBV19
CDR3nt: TGTGCCAGTAGTATAGGACGGGAGGGGAACACTGAAGCTTTCTTT
CDR3aa: CASSIGREGNTEAFF

j_gene: TRBJ2-3
d_gene: TRBD2
abundance: .
v_gene: TRBV4-3
CDR3nt: TGCGCCAGCAGCCAAGATCTCGGGGGGAAGGGCACAGATACGCAGTATTTT
CDR3aa: CASSQDLGGKGTDTQYF

j_gene: TRBJ2-7
d_gene: TRBD1
abundance: .
v_gene: TRBV5-1
CDR3nt: TGCGCCAGCAGCTACGGGACAGGTGTCTCCTACGAGCAGTACTTC
CDR3aa: CASSYGTGVSYEQYF

j_gene: TRBJ1-1
d_gene: .
abundance: .
v_gene: TRBV25-1
CDR3nt: TGTGCCAGCAGTGAATATGGGTCGGGCAGCGGGAAGAACACTGAAGCTTTCTTT
CDR3aa: CASSEYGSGSGKNTEAFF

j_gene: TRBJ2-1
d_gene: TRBD2
abundance: .
v_gene: TRBV7-3
CDR3nt: TGTGCCAGCAGCTTAATAGCGGGGGGGCGGCATGAGCAGTTCTTC
CDR3aa: CASSLIAGGRHEQFF

j_gene: TRBJ1-3
d_gene: .
abundance: .
v_gene: TRBV28
CDR3nt: TGTGCCAGCAGTTATCGGACAGCCCTAAGACTGGGAAACACCATATATTTT
CDR3aa: CASSYRTALRLGNTIYF

j_gene: TRBJ2-7
d_gene: TRBD1
abundance: .
v_gene: TRBV13
CDR3nt: TGTGCCAGCAGTCTCGGGACAGGGGGCTTTTACGAGCAGTACTTC
CDR3aa: CASSLGTGGFYEQYF

j_gene: TRBJ2-7
d_gene: TRBD2
abundance: .
v_gene: TRBV30
CDR3nt: TGCGCCTGGAGTGTAGGCGGGAGTATGTACGAGCAGTACTTC
CDR3aa: CAWSVGGSMYEQYF

j_gene: TRBJ2-2
d_gene: .
abundance: .
v_gene: TRBV19
CDR3nt: TGTGCCAGTAGTATGTCGAATAGAGAGGCCGGGGAGCTGTTTTTT
CDR3aa: CASSMSNREAGELFF

j_gene: TRBJ1-2
d_gene: TRBD1
abundance: once
v_gene: TRBV29-1
CDR3nt: TGCAGCGCCTTAGGGCAGGGGGCCGAAGGCTACACCTTC
CDR3aa: CSALGQGAEGYTF

j_gene: TRBJ2-3
d_gene: .
abundance: .
v_gene: TRBV6-1
CDR3nt: TGTGCCAGCAGTGTCGAGCCGGGACTCCCCACAGATACGCAGTATTTT
CDR3aa: CASSVEPGLPTDTQYF

j_gene: TRBJ1-4
d_gene: .
abundance: .
v_gene: TRBV28
CDR3nt: TGTGCCGCTAGGGGGGGAGGTGAAAAACTGTTTTTT
CDR3aa: CAARGGGEKLFF

j_gene: TRBJ2-7
d_gene: TRBD1
abundance: .
v_gene: TRBV5-4
CDR3nt: TGTGCCAGCAGCTTTGCGGACAGGGGTGTAGTCGAGCAGTACTTC
CDR3aa: CASSFADRGVVEQYF

j_gene: TRBJ1-5
d_gene: TRBD1
abundance: .
v_gene: TRBV7-2
CDR3nt: TGTGCCAGCAGCTTAGATAACAGGGGGATTCGCAATCAGCCCCAGCATTTT
CDR3aa: CASSLDNRGIRNQPQHF